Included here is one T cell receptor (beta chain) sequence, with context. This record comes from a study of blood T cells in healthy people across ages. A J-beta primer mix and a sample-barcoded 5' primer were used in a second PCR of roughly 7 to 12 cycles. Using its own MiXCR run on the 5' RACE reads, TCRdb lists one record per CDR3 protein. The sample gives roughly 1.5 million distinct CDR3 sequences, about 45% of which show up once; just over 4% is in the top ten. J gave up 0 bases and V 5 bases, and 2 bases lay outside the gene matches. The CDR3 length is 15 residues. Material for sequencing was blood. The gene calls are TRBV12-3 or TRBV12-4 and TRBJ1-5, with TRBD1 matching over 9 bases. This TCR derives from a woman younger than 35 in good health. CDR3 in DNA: TGTGCCAGCAGTGGGGACAGGGCTAGCAATCAGCCCCAGCATTTT. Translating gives CASSGDRASNQPQHF.